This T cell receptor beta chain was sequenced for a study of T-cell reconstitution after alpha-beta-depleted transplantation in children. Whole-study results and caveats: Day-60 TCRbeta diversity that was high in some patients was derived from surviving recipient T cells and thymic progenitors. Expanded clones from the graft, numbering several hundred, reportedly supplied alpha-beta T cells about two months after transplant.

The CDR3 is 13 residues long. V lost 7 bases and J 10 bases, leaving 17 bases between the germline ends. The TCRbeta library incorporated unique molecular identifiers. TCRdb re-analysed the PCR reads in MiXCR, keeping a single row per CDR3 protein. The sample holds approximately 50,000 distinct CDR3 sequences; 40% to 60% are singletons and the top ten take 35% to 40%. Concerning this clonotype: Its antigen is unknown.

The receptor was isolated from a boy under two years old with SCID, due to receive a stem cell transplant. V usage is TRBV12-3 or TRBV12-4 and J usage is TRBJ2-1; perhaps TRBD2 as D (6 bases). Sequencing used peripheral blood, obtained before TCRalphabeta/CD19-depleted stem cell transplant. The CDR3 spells CASNLGLPGEQFF. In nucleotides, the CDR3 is TGTGCCAGCAATCTGGGACTCCCTGGGGAGCAGTTCTTC.